The text below deals with one T cell receptor beta chain. The antigen is unknown. The record originates from a study of T cell responses to AZD1222 COVID-19 vaccine. Germline CDR1 SGHRS, CDR2 YFSETQ. The CDR3 has 16 residues. The V segment lost 3 bases and the J segment 2 bases; nucleotides outside the gene matches: 8. Whole-study results and caveats: Repertoire sampling happened only post peak T cell response. Just six AZD1222 recipients were seropositive at baseline. Increases in Spike-specific TCR breadth and depth were seen after two AZD1222 doses.

The assay was immunoSEQ multiplex PCR, and TCRdb's table has in-frame clones only and misses some. The data contain approximately 140,000 clones, roughly nine tenths of them singletons. The sequencing used peripheral blood, collected on day 0 of AZD1222 vaccination. The TCR was taken from an adult in good health. The chain links TRBV5-1 to TRBJ1-3; 7 bases are a match to TRBD1. This CDR3 is CASSYLKGQPGNTIYF. The CDR3 DNA sequence: TGCGCCAGCAGCTATCTAAAGGGACAGCCTGGAAACACCATATATTTT.